Below are 30 T cell receptor beta chains sequenced from a single sample in a study of blood T cell repertoires in COVID-19. Here immunoSEQ multiplex PCR was the method, and the copy in TCRdb shows in-frame clones only, minus some. Among around 470,000 clones listed, about 91% were seen once. Sequencing used peripheral blood. The receptors here all came from a man aged 18 to 29 with COVID-19, enrolled during active disease.

The CDR3 region is CASSSNSNTEAFF. In DNA, the CDR3 is TGTGCCAGCAGCTCCAACTCAAACACTGAAGCTTTCTTT. This chain links TRBV7-9 with TRBJ1-1; D gene ambiguous. V was clipped by 4 bases and J by 2 bases, with 8 bases between them. This CDR3 has 13 residues. In germline, CDR1 is SEHNR, CDR2 FQNEAQ (reference sequence).

In its sample, this clone was seen once. This chain uses TRBV19 with TRBJ2-2; TRBD1 agrees at 11 bases. The V and J ends lost 5 bases and 6 bases, in that order; junction bases with no gene match: 5. The CDR3 length is 15 residues. The germline gives CDR1 LNHDA, CDR2 SQIVND (reference sequence). The CDR3 sequence is CASSPDRGPAGELFF. The CDR3 nucleotides read TGTGCCAGTAGTCCGGACAGGGGGCCTGCCGGGGAGCTGTTTTTT.

The chain links TRBV2 to TRBJ1-2, with TRBD1 identical over 8 bases. The germline gives CDR1 SNHLY, CDR2 FYNNEI. This CDR3 is 15 amino acids long. Trimming cost V 1 base and J 4 bases; bases outside gene matches: 5. The DNA of the CDR3 is TGTGCCAGCAGTGAAGGGACAGGGCTCGCCTATGGCTACACCTTC. Residues: CASSEGTGLAYGYTF. Full variable domain (outside the CDR3, taken from reference TRBV2 and TRBJ1-2): EPEVTQTPSHQVTQMGQEVILRCVPISNHLYFYWYRQILGQKVEFLVSFYNNEISEKSEIFDDQFSVERPDGSNFTLKIRSTKLEDSAMYFCASSEGTGLAYGYTFGSGTRLTVV.

The chain employs TRBV7-9 and TRBJ1-1, with a weak D call TRBD1 (6 bases). Germline V gene data show CDR1 as SEHNR and CDR2 as FQNEAQ (reference sequence). Trimming shortened V by 5 bases and J by 6 bases, and 16 bases separated the two germline ends. The CDR3 length is 14 residues. CDR3 DNA sequence: TGTGCCAGCAGCCATCCAGGGGTGTCCCCTGAAGCTTTCTTT. Its translation: CASSHPGVSPEAFF.

The chain uses TRBV5-1 and TRBJ2-5, with D perhaps matching TRBD2 (5 bases). Trimming removed 4 bases from V and 1 base from J, with 11 bases in between. This CDR3 comprises 14 residues. CDR1 is SGHRS and CDR2 is YFSETQ in the germline V gene. The CDR3 here is CASSLSLAQETQYF. The CDR3, as DNA: TGCGCCAGCAGCCTCAGTCTAGCCCAAGAGACCCAGTACTTC.

The chain links TRBV5-1 to TRBJ2-7; TRBD1 aligns across 7 bases. This CDR3 is 14 amino acids long. Trimming removed 0 bases from V and 5 bases from J; junction bases left unmatched: 5. Germline V CDR1 and CDR2: SGHRS, YFSETQ. CDR3 amino acids: CASSLEGAGNEQYF. For the CDR3, the DNA is TGCGCCAGCAGCTTGGAGGGGGCCGGGAACGAGCAGTACTTC.

This clone appeared a single time. The chain links TRBV10-2 to TRBJ1-1; D gene ambiguous. The CDR3 length is 12 residues. From germline, CDR1 is WSHSY and CDR2 SAAADI. V was cut by 7 bases and J by 0 bases, with 6 bases left in between. The CDR3 bases are TGCGCCAGCACGGGGATGAACACTGAAGCTTTCTTT. It codes for CASTGMNTEAFF.

The chain uses TRBV11-2 and TRBJ1-2, with D unclear. This CDR3 comprises 13 residues. Germline V gene sequence: CDR1 SGHAT, CDR2 FQNNGV. Trimming shortened V by 1 base and J by 4 bases, and 7 bases separated the two germline ends. DNA for the CDR3: TGTGCCAGCAGCTTAGGTCTAAGCTATGGCTACACCTTC. Its translation is CASSLGLSYGYTF.

This clone was recorded once. The chain couples TRBV27 to TRBJ2-7, with 11 bases lining up with TRBD1. Germline V gene lookup returns CDR1 MNHEY and CDR2 SMNVEV (reference sequence). The CDR3 is 12 residues long. CDR3 sequence (DNA): TGTGATTCGGACAGGGGGCAGGACGAGCAGTACTTC. Protein sequence: CDSDRGQDEQYF.

In its sample, this clone was seen once. The V gene is TRBV2, the J gene TRBJ2-1; D call uncertain. Trimming took 0 bases from V and 5 from J, leaving 11 bases between them. CDR1 and CDR2 from the germline V gene are SNHLY and FYNNEI. This CDR3 comprises 15 residues. CDR3 coding DNA: TGTGCCAGCAGTGAAGCCGTATGGCAGGACAATGAGCAGTTCTTC. It translates to CASSEAVWQDNEQFF.

This clone was counted at least ten times. The DNA is left out, because the CDR3 cannot be placed on it with certainty; the CDR3 is given as TCRdb lists it. The rearrangement links TRBV12-2 to TRBJ1-3. TRBV12-2 is an annotated pseudogene. The CDR3 adds up to 16 amino acids, both ends counted. CDR3 residues: CASRLVGGGSGNTIYF.

This clone was recorded once. This chain links TRBV11-2 with TRBJ1-4; 8 bases map to TRBD1. The V gene's germline CDR1 is SGHAT and CDR2 FQNNGV. V gave up 5 bases and J gave up 6 bases; unmatched junction bases: 5. CDR3 length equals 14 residues. Here the CDR3 reads CASSIQGGYEKLFF. CDR3 coding DNA: TGTGCCAGCAGCATACAGGGGGGGTATGAAAAACTGTTTTTT.

V and J are TRBV6-4 and TRBJ2-2; 14 bases match TRBD2. Trimming at V came to 6 bases and at J to 5 bases, leaving 2 bases not matched to a gene. CDR1 MRHNA and CDR2 SNTAGT come from the germline V gene. The CDR3 is 15 residues long. The CDR3 DNA sequence: TGTGCCAGCAGGGGACTAGCGGGAGATACCGGGGAGCTGTTTTTT. This translates into CASRGLAGDTGELFF.

The chain joins TRBV19 to TRBJ2-1; a weak D match, TRBD1 (5 bases). Germline V gives CDR1 LNHDA, CDR2 SQIVND (reference sequence). V shed 3 bases and J shed 10 bases, with 10 bases lying between them. The CDR3 consists of 12 residues. CDR3 in DNA: TGTGCCAGTAGTATCATCCCAGGGGAGCAGTTCTTC. It encodes CASSIIPGEQFF.

This chain connects TRBV5-4 to TRBJ2-3, with D perhaps TRBD2 (5 bases). The CDR3 consists of 15 residues. Germline CDR1 and CDR2: SGHNT and YYREEE (reference sequence). Trimming cost V 5 bases and J 2 bases, with 15 bases left between them. CDR3 sequence (DNA): TGTGCCAGCAGTAAATGGGCGGGTAACACAGATACGCAGTATTTT. Protein product: CASSKWAGNTDTQYF.

The chain joins TRBV2 to TRBJ2-3; 11 bases map to TRBD2. Germline assignment: CDR1 SNHLY and CDR2 FYNNEI. V shed 1 base, J shed 0 bases, and the junction held 12 bases outside the gene matches. CDR3 length equals 20 residues. CDR3 sequence: CASSEVLAGDMGRSTDTQYF. CDR3 nucleotide sequence: TGTGCCAGCAGTGAAGTACTAGCGGGAGATATGGGTAGAAGCACAGATACGCAGTATTTT.

This clone was seen a handful of times. The V call is TRBV4-1, the J call TRBJ2-2; D perhaps matches TRBD1 (5 bases). V dropped 0 bases and J dropped 2 bases, with 7 bases sitting between them. The germline V gene has CDR1 MGHRA and CDR2 YSYEKL. The CDR3 sequence is 15 residues long. The CDR3 protein is CASSQDQGNTGELFF. CDR3 nucleotides: TGCGCCAGCAGCCAAGACCAGGGTAACACCGGGGAGCTGTTTTTT.

This clone was observed a single time. The chain has TRBV24-1 and TRBJ2-1; 9 bases map to TRBD1. The CDR3 totals 14 residues. Germline V gene data show CDR1 as KGHDR and CDR2 as SFDVKD. V lost 3 bases, J lost 7 bases, and 3 bases stayed unmatched. The CDR3 region is CATSDPTGGNEQFF. The CDR3 nucleotides are TGTGCCACCAGTGATCCGACAGGGGGTAATGAGCAGTTCTTC.

The chain has TRBV25-1 and TRBJ1-5; 8 bases map to TRBD1. CDR1 and CDR2 from the germline V gene are MGHDK and SYGVNS. CDR3 length equals 16 residues. Trimming at V came to 5 bases and at J to 2 bases, leaving 8 bases not matched to a gene. This CDR3 reads CASSFHGQGRNQPQHF. Here the CDR3 DNA reads TGTGCCAGCAGTTTTCACGGACAGGGTCGCAATCAGCCCCAGCATTTT.

The chain employs TRBV11-2 and TRBJ2-3, with 7 bases lining up with TRBD2. The CDR3 consists of 15 residues. Looked up from germline, CDR1 is SGHAT and CDR2 is FQNNGV. The trim removed 1 base at V and 4 bases at J, leaving 5 bases unmatched. As DNA, the CDR3 is TGTGCCAGCAGCTTAGGACTAGCTGGCGCAGATACGCAGTATTTT. Amino acid sequence: CASSLGLAGADTQYF.

The rearrangement uses TRBV18 and TRBJ1-1; TRBD1 matches at 9 bases. There are 16 residues in the CDR3. V was clipped by 3 bases and J by 7 bases; unmatched bases: 12. Germline CDR1 KGHSH, CDR2 LQKENI. CDR3 sequence (DNA): TGTGCCAGCTCACCGGGACAGGGAGACTTATTTAGTGAAGCTTTCTTT. It encodes CASSPGQGDLFSEAFF.

The J gene is TRBJ1-5, the V gene TRBV25-1; D is ambiguous. The CDR3 spans 16 residues. Trimming stripped 3 bases from V and 2 bases from J, with 14 bases between. The germline gives CDR1 MGHDK, CDR2 SYGVNS. CDR3 sequence (DNA): TGTGCCAGCAGTGACCCGTGGCCCGCAGGCAATCAGCCCCAGCATTTT. The encoded protein is CASSDPWPAGNQPQHF.

This chain links TRBV7-9 with TRBJ2-5, with D uncertain. This CDR3 spans 10 amino acids. The V end was cut by 2 bases, the J end by 9 bases, with 4 bases between. Germline V lookup: CDR1 SEHNR, CDR2 FQNEAQ (reference sequence). CDR3 loop: CASSLTAQYF. In DNA form, the CDR3 reads TGTGCCAGCAGCTTAACGGCCCAGTACTTC.

In this sample, this clone turned up a few times. The CDR3 DNA reads TGCGCCAGCAGCCCACGGACAGGGCCAGATGAGCAGTTCTTC. This sequence encodes CASSPRTGPDEQFF. The V and J genes are TRBV5-1 and TRBJ2-1, with TRBD1 matching 8 bases. The CDR3 totals 14 residues. The V gene end was trimmed by 4 bases and the J gene end by 8 bases; junction bases not matched to a gene: 8. Germline V gene sequence: CDR1 SGHRS, CDR2 YFSETQ.

The chain has TRBV7-2 and TRBJ1-6; 8 nucleotides line up with TRBD1. With 3 bases clipped from V and 10 bases from J, the junction kept 8 bases outside the gene matches. The CDR3 spans 15 residues. From germline, CDR1 is SGHTA and CDR2 FQGNSA. The CDR3 is CASSFVDRGASPLHF. The CDR3 DNA reads as TGTGCCAGCAGCTTTGTCGACAGGGGAGCATCACCCCTCCACTTT. Complete variable domain (other parts from reference TRBV7-2 and TRBJ1-6): GAGVSQSPSNKVTEKGKDVELRCDPISGHTALYWYRQSLGQGLEFLIYFQGNSAPDKSGLPSDRFSAERTGGSVSTLTIQRTQQEDSAVYLCASSFVDRGASPLHFGNGTRLTVT.

This sequence joins TRBV7-2 and TRBJ2-1; D call uncertain. The germline V gene has CDR1 SGHTA and CDR2 FQGNSA. V gave up 2 bases and J gave up 6 bases, with 11 bases separating them. The CDR3 is 14 amino acids. The CDR3 sequence is CASSLWASPNEQFF. DNA of the CDR3: TGTGCCAGCAGCTTATGGGCGAGTCCCAATGAGCAGTTCTTC.

The genes are TRBV5-6 and TRBJ1-6, with D possibly matching TRBD1 (6 bases). The V and J ends lost 4 bases and 6 bases respectively, with 11 bases between them. The length of the CDR3 is 14 residues. The germline V gene encodes CDR1 SGHDT and CDR2 YYEEEE. CDR3 nucleotides: TGTGCCAGCAGCCCCGGGACAAGTAATTCACCCCTCCACTTT. Encoded protein: CASSPGTSNSPLHF.

The V gene is TRBV2, the J gene TRBJ1-5; 8 nucleotides line up with TRBD1. The CDR3 runs to 15 residues. Trimming at V came to 0 bases and at J to 5 bases, leaving 3 bases not matched to a gene. The germline CDR1 and CDR2 sequences are SNHLY and FYNNEI. The CDR3: CASSEAVRGHQPQHF. The CDR3, as DNA: TGTGCCAGCAGTGAAGCAGTCAGGGGGCATCAGCCCCAGCATTTT.

V usage is TRBV4-1 and J usage is TRBJ1-5; 12 bases are a match to TRBD1. This CDR3 contains 21 residues. Losses at the gene ends were 1 base for V and 2 bases for J; bases not matched to a gene: 15. Germline V gene data show CDR1 as MGHRA and CDR2 as YSYEKL. This CDR3 reads CASSQVGLRDRGPQGNQPQHF. CDR3 nucleotide sequence: TGCGCCAGCAGCCAAGTTGGCCTCCGGGACAGGGGGCCTCAAGGCAATCAGCCCCAGCATTTT.

The chain combines TRBV2 with TRBJ1-1; tentative D call: TRBD1 (6 bases). Germline assignment: CDR1 SNHLY and CDR2 FYNNEI. V lost 7 bases and J lost 1, with 10 bases in between. CDR3 size: 13 residues. For the CDR3, the DNA is TGTGCCAGCAATCGACAGGCGAACACTGAAGCTTTCTTT. Residues: CASNRQANTEAFF.